These 6 T cell receptor beta chains were sequenced from one sample in a study of a mutant IDH1 vaccine in newly diagnosed glioma. Time point in this sample: baseline, week 1 (first vaccination visit). The treatment here: pre-vaccination baseline after standard-of-care therapy. Only in-frame clones appear in the TCRdb table, and some are missing; sequencing was by immunoSEQ multiplex PCR. The sample lists some 38,000 clones, 78% seen once, with 9% to 10% in the top ten. The specimen was PBMCs, collected from a glioma patient treated with radiotherapy, temozolomide or both. The receptors were gathered from a man aged 40-49 years with glioma. Some clones in this sample may be carry-over from other donors' samples.

This clone was observed a few times. The rearrangement links TRBV5-4 to TRBJ2-3, with D possibly called TRBD1 or TRBD2 (6 bases each). Germline lookup yields CDR1 SGHNT and CDR2 YYREEE (reference sequence). V was clipped by 0 bases and J by 0 bases, with 11 bases between them. This CDR3 spans 16 amino acids. This CDR3 is CASSLGGALSTDTQYF. DNA for the CDR3: TGTGCCAGCAGCTTGGGGGGGGCGCTCAGCACAGATACGCAGTATTTT. Full variable domain (missing parts from reference TRBV5-4 and TRBJ2-3): ETGVTQSPTHLIKTRGQQVTLRCSSQSGHNTVSWYQQALGQGPQFIFQYYREEENGRGNFPPRFSGLQFPNYSSELNVNALELDDSALYLCASSLGGALSTDTQYFGPGTRLTVL.

This chain connects TRBV4-3 to TRBJ2-7; possibly TRBD1 or TRBD2 for D (5 bases each). Per germline, CDR1 LGHNA and CDR2 YSLEER. The V end was cut by 1 base, the J end by 5 bases, with 15 bases between. The CDR3 covers 15 residues. The CDR3 sequence is CASSQGGTVPHEQYF. The CDR3 region has the DNA TGCGCCAGCAGCCAAGGTGGGACGGTCCCCCACGAGCAGTACTTC.

V gene TRBV5-4 combines with J gene TRBJ1-6; 8 bases agree with TRBD1. The junction had 7 bases not matched to a gene; V was cut back by 1 base and J by 7 bases. The CDR3 consists of 16 residues. Germline loops: CDR1 SGHNT, CDR2 YYREEE (reference sequence). The CDR3 spells CASSLRRGQENSPLHF. CDR3 in DNA: TGTGCCAGCAGCTTGCGACGGGGACAGGAGAATTCACCCCTCCACTTT.

The chain combines TRBV10-1 with TRBJ1-6; tentative D call: TRBD1 (6 bases). Deletions cut 6 bases from V and 6 bases from J, with 9 bases between. Per the germline V gene, CDR1 is WNHNN and CDR2 is SYGVQD (reference sequence). This CDR3 is built from 13 residues. The CDR3 here is CASREGGNSPLHF. In nucleotides, the CDR3 is TGCGCCAGCAGGGAAGGGGGTAATTCACCCCTCCACTTT.

The chain is built from TRBV10-3 and TRBJ2-1; 7 bases align to TRBD2. The CDR3 totals 17 residues. CDR1 is ENHRY and CDR2 is SYGVKD in the germline V gene. V shed 4 bases, J shed 8 bases, and the junction held 17 bases outside the gene matches. This chain's CDR3 is CAISVGASGGSRDEQFF. CDR3 bases: TGTGCCATCAGTGTTGGGGCTAGCGGCGGCTCTAGGGATGAGCAGTTCTTC.

This rearrangement joins TRBV29-1 to TRBJ1-5; D remains ambiguous. The CDR3 is 12 amino acids. The V and J ends lost 4 bases and 7 bases respectively, with 11 bases between them. From germline, CDR1 is SQVTM and CDR2 ANQGSEA. The CDR3 sequence is CSVGEGGQPQHF. In DNA form, the CDR3 reads TGCAGCGTTGGGGAGGGAGGACAGCCCCAGCATTTT.